Below, 28 T cell receptor beta chains from the same sample are listed, as sequenced in a study of cytomegalovirus exposure and HLA in healthy donors. The primer mix had 60 Vbeta and 13 Jbeta primers. Some clones are missing from TCRdb's copy, which holds only in-frame ones; the method was immunoSEQ multiplex PCR. The sample yields under 150,000 clones, approximately 72% seen once. The sequenced sample consisted of PBMCs. The receptors originated from a man between 35 and 55 years old in good health and CMV-seronegative.

This chain joins TRBV4-3 and TRBJ2-5; D remains ambiguous. V was pared by 0 bases and J by 5 bases, with 10 bases between. Germline-derived CDR1 and CDR2 are LGHNA and YSLEER. This CDR3 contains 14 residues. CDR3 in DNA: TGCGCCAGCAGCCAAGAGATAGAGTTTGAGACCCAGTACTTC. Amino acids: CASSQEIEFETQYF.

The V and J genes are TRBV15 and TRBJ2-1, with 11 bases identical to TRBD2. The CDR3 totals 16 residues. Germline V gene sequence: CDR1 LNHNV, CDR2 YYDKDF (reference sequence). V lost 5 bases, J lost 4 bases, and 7 bases stayed unmatched. The CDR3 bases are TGTGCCACCAGCGTAACCGGGACTAGCGGATACAATGAGCAGTTCTTC. As protein: CATSVTGTSGYNEQFF.

V is TRBV4-1 and J is TRBJ1-2, with TRBD1 matching over 10 bases. This CDR3 comprises 15 residues. The V segment lost 4 bases and the J segment 4 bases; nucleotides outside the gene matches: 6. Germline V gene lookup returns CDR1 MGHRA and CDR2 YSYEKL. The CDR3 spells CASSPRDRGSYGYTF. For the CDR3, the DNA is TGCGCCAGCAGCCCCCGGGACAGGGGAAGCTATGGCTACACCTTC.

This chain uses TRBV9 with TRBJ1-1; D gene uncertain. The CDR3 length is 13 residues. V lost 3 bases, J lost 11 bases, and 17 bases lay in between. Germline CDR1 and CDR2: SGDLS and YYNGEE. Here the CDR3 reads CASSATAGNTAFF. Here the CDR3 DNA reads TGTGCCAGCAGCGCTACCGCGGGGAACACGGCTTTCTTT.

CDR3 residues: CASTGWHEQYF. The CDR3 nucleotides are TGTGCCAGCACAGGTTGGCACGAGCAGTACTTC. The chain joins TRBV25-1 to TRBJ2-5, with no clear D. The DNA end favors TRBJ2-7, so the J call may be wrong. The germline V gene has CDR1 MGHDK and CDR2 SYGVNS. CDR3 length equals 11 residues.

The chain employs TRBV4-1 and TRBJ1-1; TRBD1 matches at 7 bases. V gave up 2 bases and J gave up 1 base; unmatched junction bases: 7. The V gene's germline CDR1 is MGHRA and CDR2 YSYEKL. The CDR3 sequence is 16 residues long. CDR3 protein: CASSQIQGSGNTEAFF. The CDR3 nucleotides read TGCGCCAGCAGCCAAATACAGGGGTCTGGGAACACTGAAGCTTTCTTT.

V and J are TRBV6-5 and TRBJ1-2, with D hard to call. Trimming cost V 4 bases and J 0 bases, with 15 bases left between them. CDR3 size: 16 residues. Germline assignment: CDR1 MNHEY and CDR2 SVGAGI. The CDR3 sequence: CASSSIAGTANYGYTF. Here the CDR3 DNA reads TGTGCCAGCAGTTCTATTGCCGGCACAGCTAACTATGGCTACACCTTC.

This chain connects TRBV7-3 to TRBJ2-1; tentative D call: TRBD2 (7 bases). Per the germline V gene, CDR1 is SGHTA and CDR2 is FQGTGA. The germline V and J ends were trimmed by 3 bases and 1 base, with 10 bases remaining between them. The CDR3 has 15 amino acids. CDR3: CASSLEGGSYNEQFF. The DNA for the CDR3 is TGTGCCAGCAGCTTGGAGGGGGGGTCCTACAATGAGCAGTTCTTC.

This clone has more than one count but fewer than ten. The J gene is TRBJ1-1, the V gene TRBV7-9; tentatively, D is TRBD1 (5 bases). Trimming pared 3 bases from V and 5 bases from J, leaving 13 bases between. Germline V gene data show CDR1 as SEHNR and CDR2 as FQNEAQ (reference sequence). The CDR3 totals 14 residues. The CDR3 loop reads CASSLRAGRTEAFF. CDR3 DNA: TGTGCCAGCAGCTTGCGTGCAGGGCGGACTGAAGCTTTCTTT. Combining the CDR3 with reference TRBV7-9 and TRBJ1-1 gives the whole variable domain DTGVSQNPRHKITKRGQNVTFRCDPISEHNRLYWYRQTLGQGPEFLTYFQNEAQLEKSRLLSDRFSAERPKGSFSTLEIQRTEQGDSAMYLCASSLRAGRTEAFFGQGTRLTVV.

The genes are TRBV10-3 and TRBJ1-2, with 10 bases aligning to TRBD1. The germline CDR1 and CDR2 sequences are ENHRY and SYGVKD. With 7 bases clipped from V and 6 bases from J, the junction kept 11 bases outside the gene matches. This CDR3 region has 15 residues. For the CDR3, the DNA is TGTGCCATCATGGTTGGGGACAGGGGTATAGATGGCTACACCTTC. It encodes CAIMVGDRGIDGYTF.

This clone occurred a few times. This sequence joins TRBV5-1 and TRBJ1-2; TRBD1 matches at 12 bases. The V gene end was trimmed by 3 bases and the J gene end by 4 bases; junction bases not matched to a gene: 13. Germline lookup yields CDR1 SGHRS and CDR2 YFSETQ. CDR3 size: 18 residues. The CDR3 loop reads CASSSSLPGQGAVYGYTF. In DNA, the CDR3 is TGCGCCAGCAGCTCATCATTACCGGGACAGGGGGCTGTCTATGGCTACACCTTC.

V usage is TRBV2 and J usage is TRBJ1-1, with D uncertain. Per germline, CDR1 SNHLY and CDR2 FYNNEI. This CDR3 is built from 11 residues. V was cut by 7 bases and J by 5 bases, with 8 bases left in between. The CDR3 DNA reads TGTGCCAGCATTCTCAGGACTGAAGCTTTCTTT. Amino acid sequence: CASILRTEAFF.

This chain links TRBV5-1 with TRBJ2-3, with TRBD2 matching 9 bases. This CDR3 spans 16 amino acids. J lost 5 bases, V lost 0 bases, and 7 bases had no gene match. In germline, CDR1 is SGHRS, CDR2 YFSETQ. CDR3 loop: CASSLARVAGEDTQYF. The CDR3 DNA reads TGCGCCAGCAGCTTGGCCAGGGTAGCGGGGGAAGATACGCAGTATTTT.

V usage is TRBV10-3 and J usage is TRBJ1-1; D gene ambiguous. This CDR3 has 14 residues. Trimming shortened V by 11 bases and J by 2 bases, and 18 bases separated the two germline ends. The V gene's germline CDR1 is ENHRY and CDR2 SYGVKD. This CDR3 reads CAVQIGGGNTEAFF. CDR3 nucleotide sequence: TGTGCCGTACAGATCGGTGGTGGCAACACTGAAGCTTTCTTT.

Of note for this clone: One end of the junction fails to match germline, which may point to a read error. The CDR3 region is CASSYSPGDPALF. In DNA, the CDR3 is TGTGCCAGCAGTTACTCTCCGGGGGATCCGGCCCTCTTC. The chain couples TRBV6-5 to TRBJ2-1; TRBD2 might be the D (6 bases). Germline V gives CDR1 MNHEY, CDR2 SVGAGI. CDR3 size: 13 residues.

CDR3 sequence reads: CASSVGTSVDQPQHF. The CDR3 region has the DNA TGTGCCAGCAGCGTCGGGACATCTGTGGATCAGCCCCAGCATTTT. The chain combines TRBV2 with TRBJ1-5, with D possibly being TRBD1 (6 bases). Germline CDR1 SNHLY, CDR2 FYNNEI. The CDR3 contains 15 residues. V lost 6 bases to trimming and J lost 5 bases, with 17 bases between them.

The chain employs TRBV7-9 and TRBJ2-7; unclear D gene. Trimming removed 2 bases at V and 5 bases at J, with 7 bases between. The CDR3 has 12 amino acids. The germline gives CDR1 SEHNR, CDR2 FQNEAQ (reference sequence). The CDR3 region is CASSLQSHEQYF. The CDR3 DNA is TGTGCCAGCAGCTTACAATCCCACGAGCAGTACTTC.

The chain uses TRBV11-2 and TRBJ2-7; TRBD2 matches 7 bases. The CDR3 contains 13 residues. Per germline, CDR1 SGHAT and CDR2 FQNNGV. V shed 7 bases and J 1 base; nucleotides not matched to a gene: 4. CDR3 coding DNA: TGTGCCAGCAACACAGCGGGGTCCTACGAGCAGTACTTC. Amino acids: CASNTAGSYEQYF.

The J gene is TRBJ2-3, the V gene TRBV5-1, with 12 positions matching TRBD2. Germline CDR1 is SGHRS and CDR2 is YFSETQ. V dropped 4 bases and J dropped 3; count of bases not matched to a gene: 3. This CDR3 has 15 amino acids. The chain's CDR3 is CASSPGLAGTDTQYF. The DNA for the CDR3 is TGCGCCAGCAGCCCTGGACTAGCGGGAACAGATACGCAGTATTTT.

This rearrangement joins TRBV5-4 to TRBJ1-1, with a tentative D call TRBD1 (5 bases). Germline CDR1 SGHNT, CDR2 YYREEE (reference sequence). The CDR3 length is 17 residues. Trimming took 5 bases from V and 1 from J, leaving 21 bases between them. The CDR3 DNA reads TGTGCCAGCAGTCCAGGCGTGTCAGGGCATAGGAACACTGAAGCTTTCTTT. This translates into CASSPGVSGHRNTEAFF.

This sequence joins TRBV28 and TRBJ2-5; D might be TRBD1 (6 bases). Trimming stripped 5 bases from V and 5 bases from J, with 15 bases between. This CDR3 comprises 14 residues. The V gene's germline CDR1 is MDHEN and CDR2 SYDVKM. This CDR3 is CASSQITGPETQYF. The CDR3 coding sequence is TGTGCCAGCAGTCAAATTACAGGGCCGGAGACCCAGTACTTC. Full variable domain (missing parts from reference TRBV28 and TRBJ2-5): DVKVTQSSRYLVKRTGEKVFLECVQDMDHENMFWYRQDPGLGLRLIYFSYDVKMKEKGDIPEGYSVSREKKERFSLILESASTNQTSMYLCASSQITGPETQYFGPGTRLLVL.

The CDR3 nucleotides read TGTGCCAGTAATGGCGGGAGGGCCGGTGAGACCCAGTACTTC. Amino acids: CASNGGRAGETQYF. The chain is built from TRBV19 and TRBJ2-5; 9 bases match TRBD2. This CDR3 is built from 14 residues. The J segment lost 5 bases and the V segment lost 7 bases, leaving 8 bases of the junction unmatched. From germline, CDR1 is LNHDA and CDR2 SQIVND (reference sequence).

This clone was observed a handful of times. The CDR3 spells CASSPIKANTEAFF. The CDR3 bases are TGCGCCAGCAGCCCCATCAAAGCGAACACTGAAGCTTTCTTT. The V call is TRBV5-1, the J call TRBJ1-1; D unclear. V was cut by 4 bases and J by 1 base, with 11 bases left in between. CDR1 SGHRS and CDR2 YFSETQ come from the germline V gene. The CDR3 consists of 14 residues. The whole variable domain, filled in from reference TRBV5-1 and TRBJ1-1, reads KAGVTQTPRYLIKTRGQQVTLSCSPISGHRSVSWYQQTPGQGLQFLFEYFSETQRNKGNFPGRFSGRQFSNSRSEMNVSTLELGDSALYLCASSPIKANTEAFFGQGTRLTVV.

This chain links TRBV6-5 with TRBJ1-1, with TRBD1 as a possible D gene (5 bases). The CDR3 covers 14 residues. With 7 bases removed from V and 4 bases from J, the gap between germline ends came to 16 bases. Germline CDR1 is MNHEY and CDR2 is SVGAGI. CDR3 amino acids: CASTASLGGTEAFF. CDR3 DNA: TGTGCCAGCACCGCCTCCCTGGGGGGCACTGAAGCTTTCTTT.

This chain links TRBV10-1 with TRBJ2-3, with D perhaps TRBD1 (5 bases). This CDR3 spans 15 amino acids. Germline V gene sequence: CDR1 WNHNN, CDR2 SYGVQD (reference sequence). Trimming removed 0 bases from V and 5 bases from J, with 12 bases in between. CDR3 nucleotide sequence: TGCGCCAGCAGTGAGTCCCAGGTTAGGGGAGATACGCAGTATTTT. It yields the protein CASSESQVRGDTQYF.

The V call is TRBV7-2, the J call TRBJ1-1; D perhaps matches TRBD1 (6 bases). V was pared by 5 bases and J by 6 bases, with 10 bases between. Germline-derived CDR1 and CDR2 are SGHTA and FQGNSA. This CDR3 region has 12 residues. This CDR3 is CASSPRGPEAFF. CDR3 in DNA: TGTGCCAGCAGCCCCAGGGGTCCTGAAGCTTTCTTT.

This clone was found once. This is likely a read error, given that the CDR3 carries no conserved phenylalanine or tryptophan at its end. This chain uses TRBV6-1 with TRBJ1-2; no clear D gene. Trimming shortened V by 1 base and J by 4 bases, and 13 bases separated the two germline ends. CDR1 and CDR2 from the germline V gene are MNHNS and SASEGT. This CDR3 has 15 amino acids. CDR3 region: CASSEVVGRSYGYTL. CDR3 coding DNA: TGTGCCAGCAGTGAAGTTGTGGGCCGATCCTATGGCTACACCCTC.

The chain joins TRBV10-3 to TRBJ2-3; 11 bases are shared with TRBD2. Trimming took 5 bases from V and 2 from J; bases not matched to a gene: 6. The CDR3 has 16 amino acids. Germline CDR1 ENHRY, CDR2 SYGVKD. The CDR3 region has the DNA TGTGCCATCAGTTCCGGGACTAGCGGTCCCACAGATACGCAGTATTTT. The encoded protein is CAISSGTSGPTDTQYF.